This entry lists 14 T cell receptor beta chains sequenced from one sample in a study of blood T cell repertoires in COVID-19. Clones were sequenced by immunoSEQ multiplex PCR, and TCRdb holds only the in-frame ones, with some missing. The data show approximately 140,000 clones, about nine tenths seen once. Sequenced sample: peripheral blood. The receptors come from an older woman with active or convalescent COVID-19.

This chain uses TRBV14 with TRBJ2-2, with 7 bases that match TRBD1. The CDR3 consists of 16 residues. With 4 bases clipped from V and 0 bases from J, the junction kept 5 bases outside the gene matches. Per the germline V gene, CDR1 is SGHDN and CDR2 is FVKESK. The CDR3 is CASSRPGQTNTGELFF. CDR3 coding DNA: TGTGCCAGCAGCCGGCCGGGACAGACGAACACCGGGGAGCTGTTTTTT.

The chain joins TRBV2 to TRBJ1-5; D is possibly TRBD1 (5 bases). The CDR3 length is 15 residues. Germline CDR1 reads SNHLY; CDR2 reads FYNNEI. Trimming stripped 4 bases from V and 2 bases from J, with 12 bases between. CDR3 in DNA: TGTGCCAGCAGTGGCTTTGGGGGGGGCAATCAGCCCCAGCATTTT. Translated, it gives CASSGFGGGNQPQHF.

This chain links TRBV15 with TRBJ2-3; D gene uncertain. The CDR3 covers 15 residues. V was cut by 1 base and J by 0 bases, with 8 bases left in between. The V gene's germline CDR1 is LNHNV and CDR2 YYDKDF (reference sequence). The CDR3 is CATSRGQVSTDTQYF. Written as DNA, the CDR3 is TGTGCCACCAGCAGAGGCCAGGTTAGCACAGATACGCAGTATTTT.

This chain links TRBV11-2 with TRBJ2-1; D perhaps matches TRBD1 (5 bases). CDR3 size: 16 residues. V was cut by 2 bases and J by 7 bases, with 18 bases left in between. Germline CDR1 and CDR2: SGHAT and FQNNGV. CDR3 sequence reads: CASSLQRQPVWNEQFF. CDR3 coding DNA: TGTGCCAGCAGCTTACAGAGACAGCCGGTGTGGAATGAGCAGTTCTTC.

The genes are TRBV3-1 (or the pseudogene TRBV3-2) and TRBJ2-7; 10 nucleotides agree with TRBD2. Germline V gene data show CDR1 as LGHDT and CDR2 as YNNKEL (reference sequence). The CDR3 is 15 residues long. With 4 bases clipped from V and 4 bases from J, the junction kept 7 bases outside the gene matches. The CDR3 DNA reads TGTGCCAGCAGCCCCAACCCTAGCGGGGGATACGAGCAGTACTTC. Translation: CASSPNPSGGYEQYF.

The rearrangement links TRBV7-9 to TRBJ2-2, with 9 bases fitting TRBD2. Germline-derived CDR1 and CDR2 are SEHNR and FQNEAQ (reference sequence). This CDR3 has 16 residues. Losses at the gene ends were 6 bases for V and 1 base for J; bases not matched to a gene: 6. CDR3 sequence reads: CASSLSSGGNTGELFF. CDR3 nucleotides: TGTGCCAGCAGTTTAAGTAGCGGGGGGAACACCGGGGAGCTGTTTTTT.

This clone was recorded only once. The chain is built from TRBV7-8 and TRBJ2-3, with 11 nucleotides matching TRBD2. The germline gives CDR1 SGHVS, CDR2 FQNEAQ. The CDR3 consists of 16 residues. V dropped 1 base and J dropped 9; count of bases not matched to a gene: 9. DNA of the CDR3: TGTGCCAGCAGCTTAGATCGACTAGCGGGGCAGCTCACGCAGTATTTT. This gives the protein CASSLDRLAGQLTQYF.

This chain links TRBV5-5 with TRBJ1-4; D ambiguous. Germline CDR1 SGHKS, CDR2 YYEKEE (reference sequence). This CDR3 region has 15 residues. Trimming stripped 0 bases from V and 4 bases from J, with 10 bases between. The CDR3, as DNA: TGTGCCAGCAGCTTGGCGAGGGCGGGTAATGAAAAACTGTTTTTT. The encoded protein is CASSLARAGNEKLFF.

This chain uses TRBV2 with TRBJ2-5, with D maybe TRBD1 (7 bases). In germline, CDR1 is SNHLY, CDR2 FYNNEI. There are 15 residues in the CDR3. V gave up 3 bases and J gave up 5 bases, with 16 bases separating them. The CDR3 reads CASSDGTARGETQYF. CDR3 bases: TGTGCCAGCAGTGATGGGACAGCCCGGGGGGAGACCCAGTACTTC.

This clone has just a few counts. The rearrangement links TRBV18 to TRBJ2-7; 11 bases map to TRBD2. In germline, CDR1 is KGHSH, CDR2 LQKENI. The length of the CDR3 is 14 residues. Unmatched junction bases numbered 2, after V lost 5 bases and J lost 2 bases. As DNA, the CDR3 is TGTGCCAGCTCAGGGACTAGCGGAGCCTACGAGCAGTACTTC. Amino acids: CASSGTSGAYEQYF. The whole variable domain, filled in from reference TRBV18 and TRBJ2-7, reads NAGVMQNPRHLVRRRGQEARLRCSPMKGHSHVYWYRQLPEEGLKFMVYLQKENIIDESGMPKERFSAEFPKEGPSILRIQQVVRGDSAAYFCASSGTSGAYEQYFGPGTRLTVT.

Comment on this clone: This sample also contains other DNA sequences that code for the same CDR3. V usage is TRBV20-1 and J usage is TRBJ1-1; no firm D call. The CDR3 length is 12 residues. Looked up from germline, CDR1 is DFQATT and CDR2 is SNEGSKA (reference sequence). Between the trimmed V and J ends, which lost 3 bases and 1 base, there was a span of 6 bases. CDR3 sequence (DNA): TGCAGTGCTAGTTCCGGGAACACTGAAGCTTTCTTT. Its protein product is CSASSGNTEAFF.

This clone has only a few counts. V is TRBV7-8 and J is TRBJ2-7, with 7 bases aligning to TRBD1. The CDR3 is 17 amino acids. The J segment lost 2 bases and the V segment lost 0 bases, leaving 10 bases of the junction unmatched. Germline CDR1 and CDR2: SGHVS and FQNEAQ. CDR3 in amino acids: CASSLALGQTFPYEQYF. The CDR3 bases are TGTGCCAGCAGCTTAGCCCTGGGACAGACCTTCCCCTACGAGCAGTACTTC.

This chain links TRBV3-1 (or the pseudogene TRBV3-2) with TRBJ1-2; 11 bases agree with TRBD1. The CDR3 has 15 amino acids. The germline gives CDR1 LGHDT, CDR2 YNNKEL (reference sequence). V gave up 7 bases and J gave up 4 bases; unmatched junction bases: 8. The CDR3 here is CASTYGQGASYGYTF. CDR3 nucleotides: TGTGCCAGCACCTACGGACAGGGGGCCTCCTATGGCTACACCTTC.

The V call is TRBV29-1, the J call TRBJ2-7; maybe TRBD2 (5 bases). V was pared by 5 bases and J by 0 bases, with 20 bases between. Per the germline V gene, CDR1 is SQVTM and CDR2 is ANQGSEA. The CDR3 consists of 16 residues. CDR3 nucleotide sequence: TGCAGCGTTAGAAATTGGGAGCGGCGAATCTCCTACGAGCAGTACTTC. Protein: CSVRNWERRISYEQYF.